A selection of T cell receptor beta chains follows, all from one sample in a study of OX40 agonist ivuxolimab in advanced cancers. The assay was immunoSEQ multiplex PCR, and TCRdb's table has in-frame clones only and misses some. Of around 20,000 clones in the sample, approximately 73% were seen once. The specimen comprised CD4+ or CD8+ T cells sorted from blood, sampled in a trial of the OX40 agonist ivuxolimab. Every receptor here comes from an adult with an advanced solid tumor such as melanoma, head and neck, liver or kidney cancer. The CDR3 runs from the conserved cysteine through the conserved F or W. The D gene is left open where the match is weak. The size of a clone is reported for some rows only, either as once, few or many, or as a class for expanded clones.

v_call	j_call	clone_size	d_call	cdr3_aa	cdr3_nt
TRBV29-1	TRBJ2-6	.	.	CSAYDSGANVLTF	TGCAGCGCGTACGACTCTGGGGCCAACGTCCTGACTTTC
TRBV19	TRBJ2-1	once	TRBD2	CASRTPRASGRYNEQFF	TGTGCCAGTAGGACCCCCCGGGCTAGCGGGAGATACAATGAGCAGTTCTTC
TRBV27	TRBJ1-1	.	.	CASSDRSTETFF	TGTGCCAGCAGTGATAGGTCTACTGAAACTTTCTTT
TRBV9	TRBJ2-1	.	TRBD2	CASSVTSGGHEQFF	TGTGCCAGCAGCGTGACTAGCGGAGGGCATGAGCAGTTCTTC
TRBV7-9	TRBJ2-3	few	.	CASSLNSDMRDTQYF	TGTGCCAGCAGCTTAAATTCGGATATGAGGGATACGCAGTATTTT
TRBV11-1	TRBJ2-1	few	.	CASSPYNEQFF	TGTGCCAGCAGTCCTTACAATGAGCAGTTCTTC
TRBV19	TRBJ2-7	.	.	CASSIVGPSVGPSYEQYF	TGTGCCAGTAGTATAGTTGGGCCCTCCGTAGGGCCCTCCTACGAGCAGTACTTC
TRBV7-8	TRBJ2-2	.	.	CASSSSRRGLGNTGELFF	TGTGCCAGCAGCTCCTCCCGCCGGGGACTCGGGAACACCGGGGAGCTGTTTTTT
TRBV19	TRBJ2-2	.	TRBD2	CASSPRPAGGPNTGELFF	TGTGCCAGTAGTCCCCGTCCAGCGGGGGGTCCGAACACCGGGGAGCTGTTTTTT
TRBV6-6	TRBJ2-1	.	.	CASSYPQRTGSEQFF	TGTGCCAGCAGTTACCCCCAGAGGACGGGGAGTGAGCAGTTCTTC
TRBV6-1	TRBJ2-7	once	.	CASSEVGAPDEQYF	TGTGCCAGCAGTGAAGTAGGGGCCCCGGACGAGCAGTACTTC
TRBV19	TRBJ1-1	once	.	CASTSGRVTEAFF	TGTGCCAGTACCTCGGGACGGGTCACTGAAGCTTTCTTT
TRBV28	TRBJ1-1	.	TRBD1	CASSSRQGMNTEAFF	TGTGCCAGCAGTTCCCGACAGGGCATGAACACTGAAGCTTTCTTT
TRBV27	TRBJ2-1	.	TRBD1	CASSLLGTGYSNEQFF	TGTGCCAGCAGTTTATTAGGGACAGGGTACAGTAATGAGCAGTTCTTC
TRBV5-4	TRBJ2-5	once	.	CASSLADLRETQYF	TGTGCCAGCAGCTTGGCCGACCTTCGGGAGACCCAGTACTTC
TRBV7-9	TRBJ2-3	few	TRBD1	CASSLIAGTGLADTQYF	TGTGCCAGCAGCTTAATCGCGGGGACAGGGTTGGCAGATACGCAGTATTTT
TRBV19	TRBJ2-5	.	.	CASQGTLQETQYF	TGTGCCAGCCAAGGGACACTCCAAGAGACCCAGTACTTC
TRBV7-3	TRBJ2-6	.	TRBD1	CASSSRTGALSGANVLTF	TGTGCCAGCAGCTCCCGGACAGGGGCGCTCTCTGGGGCCAACGTCCTGACTTTC
TRBV5-4	TRBJ2-3	once	.	CASSRQLLGFADTQYF	TGTGCCAGCAGCCGCCAGTTGCTAGGGTTCGCAGATACGCAGTATTTT
TRBV9	TRBJ2-5	.	TRBD1	CASSIQGWEETQYF	TGTGCCAGCAGCATACAGGGGTGGGAAGAGACCCAGTACTTC
TRBV2	TRBJ1-1	.	TRBD1	CASSDVSGGTEAFF	TGTGCCAGCAGTGATGTGTCAGGGGGAACTGAAGCTTTCTTT
TRBV6-5	TRBJ1-2	.	TRBD1	CASSTGTGVYGYTF	TGTGCCAGCAGCACCGGGACAGGAGTCTATGGCTACACCTTC
TRBV5-6	TRBJ1-1	.	.	CASSSGRSNTEAFF	TGTGCCAGCAGCTCCGGCAGATCGAACACTGAAGCTTTCTTT
TRBV7-9	TRBJ2-1	.	.	CASRDTDSYNEQFF	TGTGCCAGCAGGGATACCGACTCCTACAATGAGCAGTTCTTC
TRBV6-1	TRBJ2-1	.	.	CASSAERGRAAEQFF	TGTGCCAGCAGTGCGGAAAGAGGAAGGGCAGCTGAGCAGTTCTTC
TRBV7-2	TRBJ1-5	once	.	CASSSINNQPQHF	TGTGCCAGCAGCTCGATAAACAATCAGCCCCAGCATTTT
TRBV2	TRBJ2-1	once	.	CASSGYNEQFF	TGTGCCAGCAGCGGGTACAATGAGCAGTTCTTC
TRBV11-2	TRBJ2-2	.	TRBD1	CASSLGQGSKGRELFF	TGTGCCAGCAGCTTGGGACAGGGGTCTAAGGGCCGGGAGCTGTTTTTT
TRBV27	TRBJ1-5	.	.	CASSLLGDNQPQHF	TGTGCCAGCAGTTTATTAGGTGATAATCAGCCCCAGCATTTT